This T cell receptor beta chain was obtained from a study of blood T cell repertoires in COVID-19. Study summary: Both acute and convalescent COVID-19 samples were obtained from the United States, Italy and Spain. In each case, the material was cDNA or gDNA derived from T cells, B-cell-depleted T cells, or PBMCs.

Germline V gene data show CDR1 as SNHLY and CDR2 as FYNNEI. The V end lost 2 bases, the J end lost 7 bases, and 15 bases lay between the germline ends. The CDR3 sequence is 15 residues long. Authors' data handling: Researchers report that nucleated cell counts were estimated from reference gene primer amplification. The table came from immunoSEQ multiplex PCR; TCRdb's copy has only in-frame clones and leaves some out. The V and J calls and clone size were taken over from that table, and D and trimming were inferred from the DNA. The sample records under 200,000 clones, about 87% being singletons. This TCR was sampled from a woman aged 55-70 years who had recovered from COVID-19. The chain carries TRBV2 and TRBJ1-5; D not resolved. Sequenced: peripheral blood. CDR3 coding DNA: TGTGCCAGCAGTGAAAGGAAGGCGGCGGTACAGCCCCAGCATTTT. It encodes CASSERKAAVQPQHF.